The following is a T cell receptor (beta chain) sequence with its context. Its target is not known. Libraries were prepared by immunoSEQ multiplex PCR; TCRdb keeps only in-frame clonotypes and omits some of them. Among approximately 160,000 clones listed, around 96% were seen once. This specimen belongs to a study of cytomegalovirus exposure and HLA in healthy donors. Study results and caveats: In vitro work confirmed that three CMV-associated chains recognize CMV antigens. Across donors, most TCRs were seen rarely, yet some public ones were widespread. More than 150 TCR beta chains were listed as cytomegalovirus-associated.

The CDR3 covers 17 residues. V trimming: 1 base; J trimming: 1 base; junction bases outside the gene matches: 3. Germline V CDR1 and CDR2: MGHDK, SYGVNS. The sequencing sample was made of PBMCs. This rearrangement joins TRBV25-1 to TRBJ1-4, with 10 positions matching TRBD1. This TCR was sampled from a woman between 18 and 29 years old in good health and CMV-seronegative. DNA for the CDR3: TGTGCCAGCAGTGAATCGGGACAGGGGAGAACTAATGAAAAACTGTTTTTT. This codes for CASSESGQGRTNEKLFF.